Below are 5 T cell receptor beta chains sequenced from a single sample in a study of blood T cell repertoires in COVID-19. Generated by immunoSEQ multiplex PCR, the TCRdb table keeps only in-frame clones and is missing some. The table includes approximately 100,000 clones, around four fifths detected once. What was sequenced was peripheral blood. The receptors come from a man aged 55 to 70 with acute or convalescent COVID-19.

The chain is built from TRBV19 and TRBJ1-1; D is unresolved. With 1 base removed from V and 4 bases from J, the gap between germline ends came to 7 bases. This CDR3 spans 13 amino acids. Germline lookup yields CDR1 LNHDA and CDR2 SQIVND (reference sequence). Written as DNA, the CDR3 is TGTGCCAGTAGTATAGGATGGGCCACTGAAGCTTTCTTT. Protein product: CASSIGWATEAFF.

This clone appeared a single time. This chain uses TRBV27 with TRBJ2-2, with D perhaps matching TRBD1 (6 bases). The CDR3 runs 14 residues. In germline, CDR1 is MNHEY, CDR2 SMNVEV (reference sequence). The V end lost 7 bases, the J end lost 1 base, and 10 bases lay between the germline ends. The CDR3 DNA sequence: TGTGCCAGCACCATGACAGGGAACACCGGGGAGCTGTTTTTT. As protein: CASTMTGNTGELFF.

The chain recombines TRBV18 with TRBJ1-1; D call uncertain. The V gene lost 3 bases and the J gene lost 1 base, with 12 bases spanning the gap. The CDR3 spans 15 residues. Germline V gives CDR1 KGHSH, CDR2 LQKENI. The CDR3 bases are TGTGCCAGCTCACCCCGCGGCAGCTGGAACACTGAAGCTTTCTTT. It specifies CASSPRGSWNTEAFF.

The V and J genes are TRBV24-1 and TRBJ2-1; tentative D call: TRBD1 (5 bases). The germline V and J ends were trimmed by 4 bases and 2 bases, with 11 bases remaining between them. This CDR3 spans 15 amino acids. The germline gives CDR1 KGHDR, CDR2 SFDVKD. CDR3 nucleotide sequence: TGTGCCACCAGTGACTTCCGGACAACCTACAATGAGCAGTTCTTC. This encodes CATSDFRTTYNEQFF.

This clone occurred a few times. This specimen includes other DNA sequences encoding the same CDR3. This sequence joins TRBV28 and TRBJ2-7; no definite D call. The ends were cut back, 3 bases at V and 3 bases at J, with 6 bases in the middle. CDR3 length equals 12 residues. Germline V gene data show CDR1 as MDHEN and CDR2 as SYDVKM. In DNA, the CDR3 is TGTGCCAGCAGTTTCCAGAACTACGAGCAGTACTTC. The encoded protein is CASSFQNYEQYF.